One and the same sample provided the 5 T cell receptor beta chains below, sequenced in a study of shared clonotypes between healthy human individuals. Clones were sequenced by immunoSEQ multiplex PCR, and TCRdb holds only the in-frame ones, with some missing. This sample has about 980,000 clones, with approximately 80% found just once. Input material: memory CD4+ T cells sorted from blood. Subset here: CD45RA-negative fraction. Receptors originate from a man younger than 35 in good health.

The chain recombines TRBV11-1 with TRBJ1-2; D not resolved. Trimming pared 3 bases from V and 2 bases from J, leaving 7 bases between. Germline lookup yields CDR1 SGHAT and CDR2 FQDESV (reference sequence). This CDR3 comprises 13 residues. CDR3 protein: CASSFPGNYGYTF. The DNA of the CDR3 is TGTGCCAGCAGCTTTCCGGGAAACTATGGCTACACCTTC.

The chain links TRBV7-9 to TRBJ1-1, with 9 nucleotides matching TRBD1. V lost 5 bases to trimming and J lost 0 bases; unmatched junction nucleotides: 13. Germline CDR1 is SEHNR and CDR2 is FQNEAQ (reference sequence). The CDR3 runs to 18 residues. The CDR3 DNA reads TGTGCCAGCAGCCCCCCCGGGACAGGGCGAAGCATGAACACTGAAGCTTTCTTT. As protein: CASSPPGTGRSMNTEAFF. Looking up the rest from reference TRBV7-9 and TRBJ1-1 gives the full variable domain: DTGVSQNPRHKITKRGQNVTFRCDPISEHNRLYWYRQTLGQGPEFLTYFQNEAQLEKSRLLSDRFSAERPKGSFSTLEIQRTEQGDSAMYLCASSPPGTGRSMNTEAFFGQGTRLTVV.

This clone came up once. CDR3 sequence: CASSPQGVGANVLTF. The CDR3, as DNA: TGTGCCAGCTCACCACAGGGGGTCGGGGCCAACGTCCTGACTTTC. This chain links TRBV18 with TRBJ2-6, with D possibly being TRBD1 (6 bases). Germline V CDR1 and CDR2: KGHSH, LQKENI. The CDR3 consists of 15 residues. Trimming cost V 1 base and J 4 bases, with 8 bases left between them.

V is TRBV15 and J is TRBJ2-3, with D tentatively TRBD1 (6 bases). V was clipped by 8 bases and J by 2 bases, with 11 bases between them. CDR3 length: 13 amino acids. Germline values: CDR1 LNHNV, CDR2 YYDKDF (reference sequence). CDR3 DNA sequence: TGTGCCACCGGGGACACGAACACAGATACGCAGTATTTT. Translating gives CATGDTNTDTQYF.

As for this clone: Distinct nucleotide sequences in the sample also encode this CDR3. This rearrangement joins TRBV30 to TRBJ1-1; 8 bases are shared with TRBD1. CDR1 is GTSNPN, CDR2 SVGIG, per germline (reference sequence). Losses at the gene ends were 3 bases for V and 4 bases for J; bases not matched to a gene: 7. The CDR3 runs 14 residues. CDR3 amino acids: CAWSAGTGRTEAFF. In DNA form, the CDR3 reads TGTGCCTGGAGCGCCGGGACAGGACGCACTGAAGCTTTCTTT.